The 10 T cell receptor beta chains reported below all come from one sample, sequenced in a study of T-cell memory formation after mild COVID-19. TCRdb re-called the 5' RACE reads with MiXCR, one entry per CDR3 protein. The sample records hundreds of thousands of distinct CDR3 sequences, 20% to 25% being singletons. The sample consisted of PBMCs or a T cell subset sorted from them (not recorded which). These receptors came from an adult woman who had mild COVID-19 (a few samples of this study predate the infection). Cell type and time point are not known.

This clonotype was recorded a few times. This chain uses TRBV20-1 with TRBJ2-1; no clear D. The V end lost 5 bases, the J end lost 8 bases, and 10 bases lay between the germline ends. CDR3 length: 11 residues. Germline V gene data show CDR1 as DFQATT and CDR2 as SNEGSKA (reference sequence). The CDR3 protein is CSAPERDEQFF. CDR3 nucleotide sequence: TGCAGTGCTCCAGAACGTGATGAGCAGTTCTTC.

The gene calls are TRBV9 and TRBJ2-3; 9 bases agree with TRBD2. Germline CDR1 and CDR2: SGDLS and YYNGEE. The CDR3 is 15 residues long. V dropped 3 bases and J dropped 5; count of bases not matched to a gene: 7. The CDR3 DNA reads TGTGCCAGCAGCGCGAAGCGGGGGGCACTAGATACGCAGTATTTT. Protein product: CASSAKRGALDTQYF.

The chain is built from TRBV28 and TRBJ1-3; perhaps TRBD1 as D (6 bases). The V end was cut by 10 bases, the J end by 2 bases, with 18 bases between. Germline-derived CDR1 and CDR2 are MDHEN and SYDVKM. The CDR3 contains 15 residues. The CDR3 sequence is CATRGLPMTGNTIYF. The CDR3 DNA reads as TGTGCCACCAGGGGCCTCCCCATGACTGGAAACACCATATATTTT.

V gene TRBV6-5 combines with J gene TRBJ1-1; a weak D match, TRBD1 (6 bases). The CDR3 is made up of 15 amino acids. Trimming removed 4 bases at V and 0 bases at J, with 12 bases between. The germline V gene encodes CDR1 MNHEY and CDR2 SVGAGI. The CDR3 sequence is CASSSTGRMNTEAFF. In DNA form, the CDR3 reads TGTGCCAGCAGTTCAACAGGGAGGATGAACACTGAAGCTTTCTTT.

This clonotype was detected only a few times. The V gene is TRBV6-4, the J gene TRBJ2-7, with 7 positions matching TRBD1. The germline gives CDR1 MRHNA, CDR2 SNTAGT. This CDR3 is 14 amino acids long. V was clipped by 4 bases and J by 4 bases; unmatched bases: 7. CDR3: CASSVTGMVYEQYF. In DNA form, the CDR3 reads TGTGCCAGCAGTGTGACAGGGATGGTGTACGAGCAGTACTTC.

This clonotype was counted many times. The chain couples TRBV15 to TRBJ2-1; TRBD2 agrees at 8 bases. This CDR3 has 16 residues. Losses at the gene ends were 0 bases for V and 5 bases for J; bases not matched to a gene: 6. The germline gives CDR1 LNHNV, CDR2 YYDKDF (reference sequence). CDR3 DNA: TGTGCCACCAGCAGAGAGGGACTAGGAGGAGACAATGAGCAGTTCTTC. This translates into CATSREGLGGDNEQFF.

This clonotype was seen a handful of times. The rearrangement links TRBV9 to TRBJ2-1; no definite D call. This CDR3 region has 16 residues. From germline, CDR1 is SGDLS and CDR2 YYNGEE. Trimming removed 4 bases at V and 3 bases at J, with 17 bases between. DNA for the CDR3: TGTGCCAGCAGCCCGCACGATCGCGGTCTCTACAATGAGCAGTTCTTC. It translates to CASSPHDRGLYNEQFF.

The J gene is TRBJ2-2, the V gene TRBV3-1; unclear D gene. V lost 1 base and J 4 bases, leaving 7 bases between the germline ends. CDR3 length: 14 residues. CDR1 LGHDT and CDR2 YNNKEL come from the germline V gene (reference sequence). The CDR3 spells CASSQGSATGELFF. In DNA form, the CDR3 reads TGTGCCAGCAGCCAAGGGTCGGCCACCGGGGAGCTGTTTTTT.

The CDR3 sequence: CASSPQGALISGANVLTF. The CDR3 nucleotides read TGTGCCAGCAGCCCTCAGGGGGCCCTCATCTCTGGGGCCAACGTCCTGACTTTC. V and J are TRBV7-3 and TRBJ2-6, with 8 bases matching TRBD1. CDR3 size: 18 residues. With V trimmed by 5 bases and J by 0 bases, 9 bases remained unmatched. Germline CDR1 is SGHTA and CDR2 is FQGTGA.

CDR3 sequence: CASSSGAYLTDEQYF. CDR3 bases: TGTGCCAGCAGTTCGGGGGCCTACCTCACCGACGAGCAGTACTTC. The J gene is TRBJ2-7, the V gene TRBV12-3 or TRBV12-4, with D tentatively TRBD1 or TRBD2 (6 bases each). Trimming took 4 bases from V and 5 from J, leaving 18 bases between them. The CDR3 extends over 15 amino acids.